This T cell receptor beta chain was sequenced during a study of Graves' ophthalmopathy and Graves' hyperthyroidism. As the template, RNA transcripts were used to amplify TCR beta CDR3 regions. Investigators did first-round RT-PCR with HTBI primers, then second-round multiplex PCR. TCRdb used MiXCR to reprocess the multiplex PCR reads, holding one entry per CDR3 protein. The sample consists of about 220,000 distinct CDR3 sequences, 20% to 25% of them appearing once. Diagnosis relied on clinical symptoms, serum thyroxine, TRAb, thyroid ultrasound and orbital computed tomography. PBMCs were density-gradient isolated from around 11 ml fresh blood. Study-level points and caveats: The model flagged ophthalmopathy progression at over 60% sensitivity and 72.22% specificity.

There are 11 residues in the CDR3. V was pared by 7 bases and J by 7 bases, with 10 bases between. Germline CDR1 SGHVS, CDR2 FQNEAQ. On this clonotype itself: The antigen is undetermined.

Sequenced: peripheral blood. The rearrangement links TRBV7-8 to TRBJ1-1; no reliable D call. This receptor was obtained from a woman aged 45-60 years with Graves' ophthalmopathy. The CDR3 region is CASKHGVEAFF. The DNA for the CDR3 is TGTGCCAGCAAACACGGGGTTGAAGCTTTCTTT.